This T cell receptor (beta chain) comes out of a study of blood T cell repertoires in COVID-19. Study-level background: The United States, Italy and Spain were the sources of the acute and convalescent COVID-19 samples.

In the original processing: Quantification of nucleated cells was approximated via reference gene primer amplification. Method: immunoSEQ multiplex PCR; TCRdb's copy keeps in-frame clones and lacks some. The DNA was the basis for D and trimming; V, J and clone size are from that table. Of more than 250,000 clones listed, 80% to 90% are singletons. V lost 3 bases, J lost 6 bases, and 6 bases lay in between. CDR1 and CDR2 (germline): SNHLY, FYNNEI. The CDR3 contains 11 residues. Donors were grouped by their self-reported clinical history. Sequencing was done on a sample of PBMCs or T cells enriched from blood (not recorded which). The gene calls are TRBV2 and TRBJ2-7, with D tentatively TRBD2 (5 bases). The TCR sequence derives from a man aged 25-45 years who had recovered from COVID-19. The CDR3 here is CASSEEVEQYF. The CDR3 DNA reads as TGTGCCAGCAGTGAGGAGGTCGAGCAGTACTTC.